Each of the 14 T cell receptor beta chains below was sequenced from the same sample in a study of human T cells and chemical hapten exposure. A single record per CDR3 protein comes from TCRdb applying MiXCR to the RACE reads. The data contain about 380,000 distinct CDR3 sequences, approximately 4.4% of them singletons. Indicated time point: patch test 1, 2 weeks after DPC sensitization. The treatment here: therapeutic diphenylcyclopropenone sensitization with weekly scalp DPC. The source was whole blood, collected in connection with sensitization to the hapten diphenylcyclopropenone (DPC). The receptors shown here come from a woman aged 50 to 60 with alopecia areata. Some clones in this sample may be carry-over from other donors' samples.

This clonotype was seen ten or more times. This chain joins TRBV12-5 and TRBJ2-1; TRBD2 agrees at 7 bases. The V segment lost 0 bases and the J segment 0 bases; nucleotides outside the gene matches: 5. CDR1 and CDR2 from the germline V gene are LGHNT and FRNRAP. CDR3 size: 17 residues. In DNA, the CDR3 is TGTGCTAGTGGTTTGGTTATAGCGGGCAGCTCCTACAATGAGCAGTTCTTC. It is translated as CASGLVIAGSSYNEQFF.

The DNA for the CDR3 is TGTGCCAGCAGTTTACCCAGGGACCAAGAGACCCAGTACTTC. It codes for CASSLPRDQETQYF. The chain joins TRBV28 to TRBJ2-5; weak D call: TRBD1 (5 bases). Trimming shortened V by 2 bases and J by 0 bases, and 7 bases separated the two germline ends. Germline loops: CDR1 MDHEN, CDR2 SYDVKM. The CDR3 runs to 14 residues.

This clonotype has more than one count but fewer than ten. This chain links TRBV7-9 with TRBJ2-3, with 15 nucleotides matching TRBD2. With 6 bases clipped from V and 5 bases from J, the junction kept 9 bases outside the gene matches. This CDR3 is built from 17 residues. The germline V gene has CDR1 SEHNR and CDR2 FQNEAQ (reference sequence). The CDR3 bases are TGTGCCAGCAGTTTGGGGACTAGCGGGAGGCGGAAAGATACGCAGTATTTT. Protein: CASSLGTSGRRKDTQYF.

The chain combines TRBV7-6 with TRBJ2-7; D not resolved. The length of the CDR3 is 12 residues. The V and J ends lost 5 bases and 6 bases respectively, with 11 bases between them. Germline lookup yields CDR1 SGHVS and CDR2 FNYEAQ. The CDR3 sequence: CASSPTPFEQYF. The CDR3 nucleotides are TGTGCCAGCAGCCCGACCCCCTTCGAGCAGTACTTC.

Turning to this clonotype: Relative to the germline gene, one junction end is altered; a read error may explain this. CDR3 in DNA: TGTGTCAGTAGTTTCACAGACAGGGCGAAGAGAAAGACCCAGTACTTC. Translated: CVSSFTDRAKRKTQYF. The chain is built from TRBV19 and TRBJ2-5, with 7 bases lining up with TRBD1. Germline CDR1 LNHDA, CDR2 SQIVND (reference sequence). CDR3 length equals 16 residues.

This clonotype was counted ten times or more. The chain links TRBV4-1 to TRBJ2-2; 7 bases line up with TRBD1. CDR1 and CDR2 from the germline V gene are MGHRA and YSYEKL. V lost 8 bases and J lost 6; bases outside the gene matches: 9. This CDR3 spans 14 amino acids. CDR3 DNA sequence: TGCGCCAGCTCCGACAGGGCAGGAGCCGGGGAGCTGTTTTTT. Translating gives CASSDRAGAGELFF.

This clonotype showed up many times. The gene calls are TRBV20-1 and TRBJ2-3, with TRBD2 matching over 7 bases. The CDR3 has 17 amino acids. The germline V gene encodes CDR1 DFQATT and CDR2 SNEGSKA (reference sequence). Trimming removed 0 bases from V and 0 bases from J; junction bases left unmatched: 9. In DNA, the CDR3 is TGCAGTGCTAGAGATCAGGTTAGCGGGTCAAGCACAGATACGCAGTATTTT. Its translation is CSARDQVSGSSTDTQYF.

This clonotype was seen repeatedly, ten times or more. The chain uses TRBV2 and TRBJ1-2, with a weak D call TRBD1 (5 bases). V lost 1 base and J lost 1, with 13 bases in between. The CDR3 totals 16 residues. CDR1 is SNHLY and CDR2 is FYNNEI in the germline V gene. The DNA of the CDR3 is TGTGCCAGCAGTGAAGAGGGGCAGTTCAATAACTATGGCTACACCTTC. Its translation: CASSEEGQFNNYGYTF.

The chain uses TRBV20-1 and TRBJ2-3; 9 nucleotides agree with TRBD1. Germline values: CDR1 DFQATT, CDR2 SNEGSKA (reference sequence). This CDR3 has 14 residues. V lost 6 bases to trimming and J lost 2 bases; unmatched junction nucleotides: 6. The CDR3 here is CSAQDRGLTDTQYF. CDR3 coding DNA: TGCAGTGCCCAGGACAGGGGCCTCACAGATACGCAGTATTTT.

In this sample, this clonotype turned up a few times. V usage is TRBV20-1 and J usage is TRBJ1-2, with D unresolved. V gave up 0 bases and J gave up 4 bases, with 9 bases separating them. CDR3 size: 13 residues. CDR1 DFQATT and CDR2 SNEGSKA come from the germline V gene (reference sequence). The CDR3 loop is CSARDPEFYGYTF. CDR3 DNA: TGCAGTGCTAGAGATCCGGAATTCTATGGCTACACCTTC.

This chain uses TRBV10-3 with TRBJ2-1; 10 bases align to TRBD2. The J segment lost 7 bases and the V segment lost 6 bases, leaving 6 bases of the junction unmatched. Germline CDR1 is ENHRY and CDR2 is SYGVKD. The CDR3 runs 14 residues. CDR3 nucleotides: TGTGCCATCAGGGAGCGGGGGGGCAAGAATGAGCAGTTCTTC. It is translated as CAIRERGGKNEQFF.

The chain has TRBV20-1 and TRBJ2-3; D is undetermined. V was pared by 0 bases and J by 3 bases, with 4 bases between. The CDR3 length is 12 residues. CDR1 DFQATT and CDR2 SNEGSKA come from the germline V gene (reference sequence). The CDR3 coding sequence is TGCAGTGCTAGAGACACAACAGATACGCAGTATTTT. Amino acid sequence: CSARDTTDTQYF.

The chain carries TRBV11-2 and TRBJ2-5, with TRBD1 matching over 8 bases. Germline CDR1 reads SGHAT; CDR2 reads FQNNGV. The length of the CDR3 is 15 residues. V dropped 5 bases and J dropped 3; count of bases not matched to a gene: 8. The CDR3, as DNA: TGTGCCAGCAGCCCCCGGGACAGGCGAAAAGAGACCCAGTACTTC. Translating it yields CASSPRDRRKETQYF.

This clonotype was seen ten or more times. The rearrangement links TRBV10-2 to TRBJ1-5, with 10 positions matching TRBD1. CDR3 size: 15 residues. The germline gives CDR1 WSHSY, CDR2 SAAADI. J gave up 4 bases and V 6 bases, and 6 bases lay outside the gene matches. CDR3 DNA sequence: TGCGCCAGCAGCTGGACAGGGGGTTATAATCAGCCCCAGCATTTT. This sequence encodes CASSWTGGYNQPQHF.